The TCR beta chain described here comes from a study of pediatric ulcerative colitis (dated 2019 in TCRdb). Notes on the research overall: Six or seven ulcerative colitis patients had pancolitis and two had left-sided colitis, with histology consistent with ulcerative colitis in all. From nine newly diagnosed, treatment-naive pediatric ulcerative colitis patients and four non-IBD control children, paired blood and rectal samples were collected. By Pediatric Ulcerative Colitis Activity Index, mild disease was classified in a couple of patients, moderate disease in four and acute severe colitis in three.

Rearranged CDR3 beta regions were amplified from genomic DNA with multiplex V and J primers using the immunoSEQ TRB Survey service. Survey-level sequencing depth of up to 500,000 reads per sample was used to keep depth equal across samples. Libraries were purified and pooled, and sequencing was performed on Illumina technology. From the authors' description of their analysis: Productive clonality, sample overlap, pairwise scatters, CDR3 beta length, V/D/J gene usage and productiveness were all assessed with the immunoSEQ online tools. Calculated diversity was defined as the number of unique rearrangements divided by total templates times 100, and Shannon and Simpson indices were additionally computed. Z-score normalized data were analyzed by principal component analysis with the R prcomp function and the ggbiplot package. Morisita's index was used to quantify blood-rectal clonal overlap within each subject. This immuneACCESS table, as held by TCRdb, lists in-frame sequences with V and J called but not all clones. Of the missing ones, under half trace to an unresolved V gene in checked studies; the others have no known cause. D and trimming come from the DNA, and the V and J calls and clone size come from that table. For this sample the table gives more than 15,000 clones, of which around 74% were detected only once. The ten largest clones add up to 3.4% of the sample.

During colonoscopy, one to two pinch biopsies were obtained from the rectum for research purposes. Before the diagnostic colonoscopy, none of the ulcerative colitis patients had been given immunosuppressive medication. Before DNA isolation, rectal biopsies were subjected to proteinase K digestion. The Wizard kit (Promega) was used to extract genomic DNA from the blood and intestinal samples. Overall results and qualifications from the work: Rectal pinch biopsies may have included blood-derived T cells, especially in patients with overt colitis. For technical reasons, substantially fewer templates were yielded by the blood samples of two patients, and these blood samples were excluded from blood-rectal overlap analysis. Only four individuals were included in the healthy control group, which was small. Two rectal CDR3 clonotypes were present in all ulcerative colitis patients and in none of the controls. Features of the rectal repertoire distinguished controls, mild-moderate colitis patients and acute severe colitis patients, and in acute severe colitis rectal diversity was lower because of clonal expansions. Compared with controls, ulcerative colitis patients showed significantly higher autologous blood-rectal clonal overlap, a finding that suggests increased T cell trafficking to inflamed tissue. Because repertoires were derived from total lymphocyte DNA, patterns in rare subsets such as regulatory T cells may not have been reflected.

This clone was counted only a few times. Its antigen is still unknown. Base qualities are not at hand, and no much larger clone is one base apart. The clonotype comes from a girl under 18 with moderate ulcerative colitis. The sample taken for sequencing was gut tissue.

The sequenced DNA is TGTGCCAGTAGTATCGTGGGGGGTGTCCCCTATGGCTCCTACAATGAGCAGTTCTTC. It codes for CASSIVGGVPYGSYNEQFF. The chain was built from TRBV19 and TRBJ2-1; D gene: possibly TRBD2, on 6 matching bases. The CDR3 goes from the cysteine to the phenylalanine over 19 residues. Only CDR3 DNA is held: 57 bases, read in frame from base 1. V gives up 3 bases and J gives up 0 bases, and the segment between their germline ends measures 21 bases. CDR1 LNHDA and CDR2 SQIVND were looked up in the germline V gene (reference sequence).